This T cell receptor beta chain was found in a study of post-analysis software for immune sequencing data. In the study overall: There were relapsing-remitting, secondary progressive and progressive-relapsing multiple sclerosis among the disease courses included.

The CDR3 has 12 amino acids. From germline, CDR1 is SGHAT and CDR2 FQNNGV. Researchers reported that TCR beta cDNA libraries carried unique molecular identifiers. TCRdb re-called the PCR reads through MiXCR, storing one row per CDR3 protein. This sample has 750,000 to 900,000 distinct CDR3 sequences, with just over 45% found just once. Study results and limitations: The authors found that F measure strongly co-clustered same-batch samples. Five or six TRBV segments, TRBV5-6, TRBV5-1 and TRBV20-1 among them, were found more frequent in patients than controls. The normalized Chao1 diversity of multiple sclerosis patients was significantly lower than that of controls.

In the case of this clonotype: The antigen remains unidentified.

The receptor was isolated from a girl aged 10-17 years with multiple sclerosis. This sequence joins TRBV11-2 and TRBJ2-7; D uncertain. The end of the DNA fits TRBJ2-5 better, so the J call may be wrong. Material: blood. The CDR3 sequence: CASSRYGETQYF. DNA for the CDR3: TGTGCCAGCAGCCGGTACGGGGAGACCCAGTACTTC.